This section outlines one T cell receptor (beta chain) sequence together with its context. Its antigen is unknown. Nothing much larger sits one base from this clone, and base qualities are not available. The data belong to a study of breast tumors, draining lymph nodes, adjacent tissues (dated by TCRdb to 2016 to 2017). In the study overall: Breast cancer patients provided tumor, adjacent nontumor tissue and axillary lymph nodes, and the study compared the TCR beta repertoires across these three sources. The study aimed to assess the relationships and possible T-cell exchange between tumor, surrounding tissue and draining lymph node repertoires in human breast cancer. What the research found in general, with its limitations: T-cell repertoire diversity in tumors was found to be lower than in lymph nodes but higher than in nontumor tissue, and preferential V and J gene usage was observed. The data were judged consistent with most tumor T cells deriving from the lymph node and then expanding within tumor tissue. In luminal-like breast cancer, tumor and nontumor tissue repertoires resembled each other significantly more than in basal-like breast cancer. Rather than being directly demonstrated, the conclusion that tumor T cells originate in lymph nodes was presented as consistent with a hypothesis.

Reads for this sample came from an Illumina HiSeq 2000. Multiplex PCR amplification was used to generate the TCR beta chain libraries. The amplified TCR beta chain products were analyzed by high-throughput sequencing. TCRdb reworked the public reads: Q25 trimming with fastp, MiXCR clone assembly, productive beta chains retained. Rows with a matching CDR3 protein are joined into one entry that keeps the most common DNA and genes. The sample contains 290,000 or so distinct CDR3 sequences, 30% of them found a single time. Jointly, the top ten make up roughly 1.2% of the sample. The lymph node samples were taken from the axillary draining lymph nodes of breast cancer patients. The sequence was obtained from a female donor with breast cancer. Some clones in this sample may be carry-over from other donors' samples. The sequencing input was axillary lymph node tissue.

In nucleotide form, the sequence is TGTGCCACCAGTCGAACTATCGACAGGGTGGCTGAAGCTTTCTTT. This translates into CATSRTIDRVAEAFF. The V gene is TRBV24-1 and the J gene is TRBJ1-1, and 7 bases in between align with TRBD1. CDR3 length: 15 amino acids, cysteine to phenylalanine. The entry retains the CDR3 DNA only, 45 bases that are in frame from base 1. V is trimmed back by 6 bases and J by 6 bases, and the junction contains 12 bases that no gene match accounts for. CDR1 KGHDR and CDR2 SFDVKD are derived from the germline V gene.